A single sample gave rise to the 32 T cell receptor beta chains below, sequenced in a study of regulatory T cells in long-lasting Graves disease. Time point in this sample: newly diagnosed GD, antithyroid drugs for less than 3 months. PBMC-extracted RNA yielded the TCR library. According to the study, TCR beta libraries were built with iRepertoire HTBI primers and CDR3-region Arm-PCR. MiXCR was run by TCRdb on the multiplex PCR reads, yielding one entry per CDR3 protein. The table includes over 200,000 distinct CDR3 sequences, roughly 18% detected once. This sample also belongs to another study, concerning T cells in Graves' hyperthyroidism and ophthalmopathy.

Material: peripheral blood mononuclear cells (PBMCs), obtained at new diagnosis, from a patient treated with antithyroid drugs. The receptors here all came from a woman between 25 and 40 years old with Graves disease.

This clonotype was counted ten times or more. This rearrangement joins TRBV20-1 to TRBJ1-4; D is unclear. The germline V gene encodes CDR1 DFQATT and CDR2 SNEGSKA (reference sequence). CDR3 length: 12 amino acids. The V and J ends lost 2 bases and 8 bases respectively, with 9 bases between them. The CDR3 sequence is CSARRTHEKLFF. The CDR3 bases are TGCAGTGCTAGACGGACGCACGAAAAACTGTTTTTT.

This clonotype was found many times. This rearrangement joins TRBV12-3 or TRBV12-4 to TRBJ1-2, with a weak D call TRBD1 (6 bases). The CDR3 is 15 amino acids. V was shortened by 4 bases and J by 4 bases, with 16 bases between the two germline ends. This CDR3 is CASSSPQQGTYGYTF. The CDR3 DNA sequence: TGTGCCAGCAGTTCACCCCAGCAGGGGACCTATGGCTACACCTTC.

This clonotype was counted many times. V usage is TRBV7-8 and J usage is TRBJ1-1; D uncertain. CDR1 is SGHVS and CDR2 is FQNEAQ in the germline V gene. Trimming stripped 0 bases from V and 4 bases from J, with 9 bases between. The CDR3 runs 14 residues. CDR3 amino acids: CASSLARVVTEAFF. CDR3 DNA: TGTGCCAGCAGCTTAGCGAGGGTTGTCACTGAAGCTTTCTTT.

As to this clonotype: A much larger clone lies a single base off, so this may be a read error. The DNA for the CDR3 is TGTGCCATCAGTGAAGGGAAGGGGTCCATTAACTATGGCTACACCTTC. This sequence encodes CAISEGKGSINYGYTF. This sequence joins TRBV10-3 and TRBJ1-2; weak D call: TRBD1 (5 bases). With 3 bases removed from V and 1 base from J, the gap between germline ends came to 15 bases. CDR1 is ENHRY, CDR2 SYGVKD, per germline. The CDR3 extends over 16 amino acids.

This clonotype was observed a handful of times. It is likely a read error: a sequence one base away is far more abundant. CDR3 in DNA: TGTGCCAGCAGCTTAGACTGGCACACTGAAGCTTTCTTT. This translates into CASSLDWHTEAFF. This chain links TRBV5-6 with TRBJ2-1, with D uncertain. TRBJ1-1 explains the end of the DNA better; the J call may be wrong. Germline V gene data show CDR1 as SGHDT and CDR2 as YYEEEE. The CDR3 totals 13 residues.

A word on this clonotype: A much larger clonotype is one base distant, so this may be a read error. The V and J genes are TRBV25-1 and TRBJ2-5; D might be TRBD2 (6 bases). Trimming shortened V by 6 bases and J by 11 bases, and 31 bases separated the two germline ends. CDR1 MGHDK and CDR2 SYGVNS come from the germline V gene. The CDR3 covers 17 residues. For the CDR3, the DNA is TGTGCCAGCAGGGGCGGGACTCCCCCGGGGGAATACAATGAGCAGTACTTC. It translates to CASRGGTPPGEYNEQYF.

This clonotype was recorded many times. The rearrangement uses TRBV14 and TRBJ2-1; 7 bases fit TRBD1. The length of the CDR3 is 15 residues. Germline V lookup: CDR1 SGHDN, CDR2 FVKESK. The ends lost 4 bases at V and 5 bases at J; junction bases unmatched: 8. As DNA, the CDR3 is TGTGCCAGCAGCCGACTCGGGACAGCGGACAATGAGCAGTTCTTC. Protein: CASSRLGTADNEQFF.

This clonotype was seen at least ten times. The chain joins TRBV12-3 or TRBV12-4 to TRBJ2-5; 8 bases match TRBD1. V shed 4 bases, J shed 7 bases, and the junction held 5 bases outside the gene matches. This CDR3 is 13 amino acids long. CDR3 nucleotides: TGTGCCAGCAGTTCCAGGGGGCCCGGGACCCAGTACTTC. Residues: CASSSRGPGTQYF.

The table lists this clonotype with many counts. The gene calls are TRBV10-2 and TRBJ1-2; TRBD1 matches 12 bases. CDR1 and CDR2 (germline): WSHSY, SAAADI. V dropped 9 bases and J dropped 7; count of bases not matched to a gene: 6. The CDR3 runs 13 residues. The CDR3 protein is CASHGTGGVGYTF. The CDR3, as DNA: TGCGCCAGTCACGGGACAGGGGGCGTTGGCTACACCTTC.

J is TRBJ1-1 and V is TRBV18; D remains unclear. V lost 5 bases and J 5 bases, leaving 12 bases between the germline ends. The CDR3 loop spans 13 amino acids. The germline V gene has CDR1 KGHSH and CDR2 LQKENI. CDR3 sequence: CASSRTQKTEAFF. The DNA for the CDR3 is TGTGCCAGCTCAAGGACGCAGAAGACTGAAGCTTTCTTT.

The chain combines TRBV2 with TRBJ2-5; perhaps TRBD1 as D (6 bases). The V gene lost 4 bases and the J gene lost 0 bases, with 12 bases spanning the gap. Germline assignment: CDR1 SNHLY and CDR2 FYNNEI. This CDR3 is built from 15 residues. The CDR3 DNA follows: TGTGCCAGCAGTGCAACCGGACAGTACCAAGAGACCCAGTACTTC. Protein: CASSATGQYQETQYF.

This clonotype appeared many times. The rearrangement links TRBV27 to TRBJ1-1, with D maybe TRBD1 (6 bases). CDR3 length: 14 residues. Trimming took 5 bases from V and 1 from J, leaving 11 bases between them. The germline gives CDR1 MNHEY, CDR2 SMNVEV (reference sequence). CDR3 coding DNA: TGTGCCAGCAGTCCCCTGACAGGGAACACTGAAGCTTTCTTT. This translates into CASSPLTGNTEAFF.

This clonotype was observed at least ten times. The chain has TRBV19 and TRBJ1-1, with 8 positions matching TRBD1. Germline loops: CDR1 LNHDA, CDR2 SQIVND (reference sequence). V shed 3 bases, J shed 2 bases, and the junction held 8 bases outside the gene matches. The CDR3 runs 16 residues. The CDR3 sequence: CASSIFNRGGNTEAFF. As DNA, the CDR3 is TGTGCCAGTAGTATTTTCAACAGGGGGGGTAACACTGAAGCTTTCTTT.

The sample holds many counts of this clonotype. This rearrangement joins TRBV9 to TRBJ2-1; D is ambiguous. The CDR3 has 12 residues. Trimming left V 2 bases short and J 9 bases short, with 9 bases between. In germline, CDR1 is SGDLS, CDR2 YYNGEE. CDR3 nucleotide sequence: TGTGCCAGCAGCGTCCCCGGGTTTGAGCAGTTCTTC. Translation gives CASSVPGFEQFF. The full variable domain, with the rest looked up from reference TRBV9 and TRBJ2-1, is DSGVTQTPKHLITATGQRVTLRCSPRSGDLSVYWYQQSLDQGLQFLIQYYNGEERAKGNILERFSAQQFPDLHSELNLSSLELGDSALYFCASSVPGFEQFFGPGTRLTVL.

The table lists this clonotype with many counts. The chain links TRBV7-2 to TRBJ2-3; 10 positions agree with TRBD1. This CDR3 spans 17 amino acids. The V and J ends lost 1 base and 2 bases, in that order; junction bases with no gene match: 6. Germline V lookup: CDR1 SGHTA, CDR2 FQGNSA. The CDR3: CASSLGPGTGVTDTQYF. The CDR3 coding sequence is TGTGCCAGCAGCTTAGGGCCCGGGACAGGGGTCACAGATACGCAGTATTTT.

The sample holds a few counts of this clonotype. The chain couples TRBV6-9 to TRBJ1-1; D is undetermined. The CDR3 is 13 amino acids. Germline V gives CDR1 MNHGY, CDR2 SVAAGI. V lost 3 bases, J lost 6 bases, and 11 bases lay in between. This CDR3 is CASSYIYQAEAFF. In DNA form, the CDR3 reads TGTGCCAGCAGTTACATATACCAGGCTGAAGCTTTCTTT.

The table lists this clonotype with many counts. Here the CDR3 reads CASRTYNTHRDPNYEQYF. The DNA for the CDR3 is TGTGCCAGCAGAACTTATAATACCCACAGGGACCCAAACTACGAGCAGTACTTC. The chain links TRBV12-3 or TRBV12-4 to TRBJ2-7, with D tentatively TRBD1 (6 bases). The length of the CDR3 is 18 residues. Trimming shortened V by 6 bases and J by 3 bases, and 27 bases separated the two germline ends.

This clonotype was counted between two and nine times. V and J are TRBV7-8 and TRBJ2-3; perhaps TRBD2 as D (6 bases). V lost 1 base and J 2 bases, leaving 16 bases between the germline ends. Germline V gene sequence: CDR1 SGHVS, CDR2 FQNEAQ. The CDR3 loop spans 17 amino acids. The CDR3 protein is CASSLGVGGSPTDTQYF. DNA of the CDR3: TGTGCCAGCAGCTTAGGCGTTGGAGGGAGTCCCACAGATACGCAGTATTTT.

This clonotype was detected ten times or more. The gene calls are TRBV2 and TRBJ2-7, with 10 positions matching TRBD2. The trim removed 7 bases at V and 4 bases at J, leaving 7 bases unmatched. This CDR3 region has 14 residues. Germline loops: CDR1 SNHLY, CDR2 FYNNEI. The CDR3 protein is CASISGTSEYEQYF. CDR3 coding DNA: TGTGCCAGCATTTCCGGGACTAGCGAGTACGAGCAGTACTTC.

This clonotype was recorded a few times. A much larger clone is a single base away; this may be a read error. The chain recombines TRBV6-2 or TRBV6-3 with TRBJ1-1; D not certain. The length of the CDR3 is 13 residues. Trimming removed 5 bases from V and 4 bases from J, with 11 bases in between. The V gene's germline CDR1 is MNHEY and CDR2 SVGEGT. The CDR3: CASSPFGPTEAFF. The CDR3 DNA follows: TGTGCCAGCAGTCCTTTCGGGCCCACTGAAGCTTTCTTT.

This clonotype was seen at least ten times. The CDR3 DNA follows: TGTGCCAGCAGCGCAAATTACGTAGCCTTCTTT. As protein: CASSANYVAFF. This rearrangement joins TRBV5-5 to TRBJ1-1, with D uncertain. The V and J ends lost 4 bases and 14 bases respectively, with 15 bases between them. This CDR3 region has 11 residues. Germline V gene sequence: CDR1 SGHKS, CDR2 YYEKEE (reference sequence).

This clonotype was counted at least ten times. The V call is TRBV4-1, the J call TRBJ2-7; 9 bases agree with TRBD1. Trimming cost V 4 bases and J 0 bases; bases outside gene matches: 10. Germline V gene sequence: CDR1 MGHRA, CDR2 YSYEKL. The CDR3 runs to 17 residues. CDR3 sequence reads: CASSPGQGLPTSYEQYF. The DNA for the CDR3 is TGCGCCAGCAGCCCCGGACAGGGGCTACCAACCTCCTACGAGCAGTACTTC.

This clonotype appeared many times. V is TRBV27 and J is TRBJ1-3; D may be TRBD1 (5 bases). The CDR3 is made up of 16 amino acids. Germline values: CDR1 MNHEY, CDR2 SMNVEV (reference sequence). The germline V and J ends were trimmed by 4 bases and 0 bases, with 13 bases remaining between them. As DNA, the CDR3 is TGTGCCAGCAGTTCGGCGGGGGTTAGCTCTGGAAACACCATATATTTT. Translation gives CASSSAGVSSGNTIYF.

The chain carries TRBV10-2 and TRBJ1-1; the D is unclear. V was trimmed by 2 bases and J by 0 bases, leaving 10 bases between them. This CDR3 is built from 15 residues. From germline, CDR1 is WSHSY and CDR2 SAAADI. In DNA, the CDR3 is TGCGCCAGCAGTGAGACCCAGATGATGAACACTGAAGCTTTCTTT. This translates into CASSETQMMNTEAFF.

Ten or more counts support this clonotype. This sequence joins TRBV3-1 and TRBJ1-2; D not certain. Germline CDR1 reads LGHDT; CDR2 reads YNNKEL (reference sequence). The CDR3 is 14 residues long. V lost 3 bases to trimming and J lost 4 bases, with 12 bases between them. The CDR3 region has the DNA TGTGCCAGCAGCCAGAGAGAGCTTCCCTATGGCTACACCTTC. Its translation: CASSQRELPYGYTF.

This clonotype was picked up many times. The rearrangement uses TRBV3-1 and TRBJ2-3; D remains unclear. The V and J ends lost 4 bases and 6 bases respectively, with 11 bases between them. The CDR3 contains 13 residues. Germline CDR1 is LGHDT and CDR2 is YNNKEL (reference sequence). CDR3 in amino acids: CASSPRPRDTQYF. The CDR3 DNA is TGTGCCAGCAGCCCTCGCCCACGGGATACGCAGTATTTT.

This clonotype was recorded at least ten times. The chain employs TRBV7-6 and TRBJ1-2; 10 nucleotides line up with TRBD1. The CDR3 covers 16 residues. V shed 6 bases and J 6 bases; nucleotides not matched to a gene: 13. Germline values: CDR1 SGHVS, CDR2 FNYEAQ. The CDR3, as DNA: TGTGCCAGCAGATCCACCGGGACAGGGGACTCTAATGGCTACACCTTC. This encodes CASRSTGTGDSNGYTF.

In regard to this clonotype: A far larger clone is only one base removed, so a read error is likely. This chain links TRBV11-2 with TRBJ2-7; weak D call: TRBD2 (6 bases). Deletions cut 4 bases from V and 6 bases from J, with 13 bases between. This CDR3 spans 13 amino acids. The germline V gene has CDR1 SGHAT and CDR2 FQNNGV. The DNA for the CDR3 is TGTGCCAGCAGCTCGACATGGGGAGGCGAGCAGTACTTC. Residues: CASSSTWGGEQYF.

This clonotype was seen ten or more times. CDR3 sequence reads: CASSGPGQGSETQYF. The DNA of the CDR3 is TGTGCCAGCAGTGGTCCGGGACAGGGAAGCGAGACCCAGTACTTC. This chain connects TRBV6-1 to TRBJ2-5; 9 bases line up with TRBD1. Germline V CDR1 and CDR2: MNHNS, SASEGT. The CDR3 is 15 amino acids. Losses at the gene ends were 4 bases for V and 5 bases for J; bases not matched to a gene: 8.

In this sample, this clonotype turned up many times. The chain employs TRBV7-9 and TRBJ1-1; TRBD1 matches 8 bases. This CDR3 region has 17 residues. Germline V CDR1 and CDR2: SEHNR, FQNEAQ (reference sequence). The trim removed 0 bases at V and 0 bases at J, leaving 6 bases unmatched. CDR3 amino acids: CASSLASGGGMNTEAFF. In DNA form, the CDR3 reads TGTGCCAGCAGCTTAGCTTCAGGGGGCGGGATGAACACTGAAGCTTTCTTT.

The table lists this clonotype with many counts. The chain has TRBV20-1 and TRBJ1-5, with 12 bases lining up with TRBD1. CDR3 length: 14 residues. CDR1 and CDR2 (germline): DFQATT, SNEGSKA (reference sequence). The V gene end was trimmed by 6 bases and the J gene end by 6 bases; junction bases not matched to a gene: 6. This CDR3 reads CSAGDRGPTQPQHF. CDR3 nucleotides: TGCAGTGCGGGGGACAGGGGGCCTACTCAGCCCCAGCATTTT.

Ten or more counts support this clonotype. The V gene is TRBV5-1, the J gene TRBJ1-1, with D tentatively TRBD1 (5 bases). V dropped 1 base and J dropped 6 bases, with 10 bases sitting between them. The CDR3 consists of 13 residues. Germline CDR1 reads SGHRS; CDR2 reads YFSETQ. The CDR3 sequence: CASSLPAGPEAFF. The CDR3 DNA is TGCGCCAGCAGCTTGCCGGCAGGGCCTGAAGCTTTCTTT.